Listed below are T cell receptor beta chains from one sample, sequenced in a study of CD4 T cells in relation to SARS-CoV-2 and coronaviruses. Only in-frame clones appear in the TCRdb table, and some are missing; sequencing was by immunoSEQ multiplex PCR. The sample records about 19,000 clones, roughly 77% being singletons. These TCRs' antigens remain unknown. The sequencing input was CD4+ T cells from PBMCs, cultured in vitro. These receptors originate from a human donor in good health. The CDR3 runs from the conserved cysteine through the conserved F or W. The order of the fields is CDR3 protein, CDR3 DNA, D gene, V gene, clone size, CDR3 length, J gene. A D gene is named only where the DNA matches it firmly. Only part of the rows carry a size: once, few, many, or a class if the clone is expanded.

CASSLFPGSREQYF	TGTGCCAGCAGCTTATTCCCAGGATCTAGGGAGCAGTACTTC	NA	TRBV7-2	NA	14	TRBJ2-7
CASSPGLTLVGGQETQYF	TGTGCCAGCAGTCCGGGACTTACGCTTGTGGGCGGCCAAGAGACCCAGTACTTC	NA	TRBV6-6	NA	18	TRBJ2-5
CASSATGTGNEKLFF	TGTGCCAGCAGCGCAACCGGGACAGGGAATGAAAAACTGTTTTTT	TRBD1	TRBV11-2	NA	15	TRBJ1-4
CASSPGTSKETQYF	TGTGCCAGCAGCCCCGGGACTAGTAAGGAGACCCAGTACTTC	TRBD2	TRBV7-3	NA	14	TRBJ2-5
CSARDDYEQYF	TGCAGTGCTAGGGACGACTACGAGCAGTACTTC	NA	TRBV20-1	NA	11	TRBJ2-7
CASSYSARLAYEQYF	TGTGCCAGCAGTTACTCTGCCAGACTTGCCTACGAGCAGTACTTC	NA	TRBV6-5	NA	15	TRBJ2-7
CASSFVSIPHEQFF	TGTGCCAGCAGCTTTGTCTCCATCCCACATGAGCAGTTCTTC	NA	TRBV13	few	14	TRBJ2-1
CASSPVGTAQETQYF	TGTGCCAGCAGCCCAGTCGGGACAGCACAAGAGACCCAGTACTTC	TRBD1	TRBV3-1/TRBV3-2	NA	15	TRBJ2-5
CASSQASAGYTF	TGTGCCAGCAGCCAAGCGAGTGCCGGCTACACCTTC	NA	TRBV3-1/TRBV3-2	NA	12	TRBJ1-2
CASSLTSVRADTQYF	TGCGCCAGCAGCTTAACTAGCGTTAGGGCAGATACGCAGTATTTT	TRBD2	TRBV5-1	NA	15	TRBJ2-3
CASSLGYLSTDTQYF	TGTGCCAGCAGCTTAGGCTACCTTAGCACAGATACGCAGTATTTT	NA	TRBV7-2	large	15	TRBJ2-3
CASSEAEPSGNTIYF	TGTGCCAGCAGTGAAGCAGAACCCTCTGGAAACACCATATATTTT	NA	TRBV6-1	NA	15	TRBJ1-3
CASSWIGTSGSPYNEQFF	TGCGCCAGCAGCTGGATAGGGACTAGCGGGAGCCCGTACAATGAGCAGTTCTTC	TRBD2	TRBV5-1	NA	18	TRBJ2-1
CASSLSSQGETQYF	TGTGCCAGCTCACTCAGTTCCCAGGGAGAGACCCAGTACTTC	NA	TRBV18	NA	14	TRBJ2-5
CASSLVVAGGPEQYF	TGCGCCAGCAGCTTGGTGGTAGCGGGAGGGCCCGAGCAGTACTTC	TRBD2	TRBV5-1	NA	15	TRBJ2-7
CASSYSDKKETQYF	TGTGCCAGCAGTTACTCGGACAAAAAAGAGACCCAGTACTTC	NA	TRBV6-5	NA	14	TRBJ2-5
CATSDSSHNTDTQYF	TGTGCCACCAGTGATTCCTCTCACAACACAGATACGCAGTATTTT	NA	TRBV24-1	NA	15	TRBJ2-3
CASSFGAGGYNEQFF	TGTGCCAGCAGCTTCGGGGCGGGAGGGTACAATGAGCAGTTCTTC	TRBD2	TRBV5-6	NA	15	TRBJ2-1
CASSGETGPSGANVLTF	TGTGCCAGCAGTGGAGAGACAGGGCCCTCTGGGGCCAACGTCCTGACTTTC	TRBD1	TRBV6-4	NA	17	TRBJ2-6
CASSYDTDTQYF	TGTGCCAGCAGCTACGACACAGATACGCAGTATTTT	NA	TRBV5-5	NA	12	TRBJ2-3
CASKARTGLSGANVLTF	TGTGCCAGCAAGGCGAGGACAGGCCTCTCTGGGGCCAACGTCCTGACTTTC	TRBD1	TRBV2	NA	17	TRBJ2-6
CASSPPASGNEQYF	TGTGCCAGCAGCCCCCCGGCTAGCGGGAACGAGCAGTACTTC	TRBD2	TRBV3-1/TRBV3-2	NA	14	TRBJ2-7
CAWSVPRHYSGNTIYF	TGTGCCTGGAGTGTCCCTAGACACTACTCTGGAAACACCATATATTTT	NA	TRBV30	NA	16	TRBJ1-3
CASSQAGGSDEQFF	TGTGCCAGCAGCCAAGCGGGGGGGAGTGATGAGCAGTTCTTC	TRBD2	TRBV3-1/TRBV3-2	NA	14	TRBJ2-1
CATSDRHLSTDTQYF	TGTGCCACCAGTGACCGACACCTCAGCACAGATACGCAGTATTTT	NA	TRBV24-1	NA	15	TRBJ2-3
CASSLDRGAALAKNIQYF	TGTGCCAGCAGCTTAGATAGGGGAGCGGCGCTAGCCAAAAACATTCAGTACTTC	NA	TRBV7-9	NA	18	TRBJ2-4
CASSPDRRANYGYTF	TGTGCCAGCTCACCCGACAGGAGAGCTAACTATGGCTACACCTTC	NA	TRBV18	few	15	TRBJ1-2
CAWSVLGGGDSTGELFF	TGTGCCTGGAGTGTACTAGGTGGGGGGGACAGCACCGGGGAGCTGTTTTTT	NA	TRBV30	NA	17	TRBJ2-2
CASTGTPGNEKLFF	TGTGCCAGCACCGGGACCCCTGGAAACGAAAAACTGTTTTTT	NA	TRBV6-5	NA	14	TRBJ1-4
CASSPNSEQFF	TGTGCCAGCTCACCGAACAGCGAGCAGTTCTTC	NA	TRBV18	NA	11	TRBJ2-1
CASSLRGTGGGGYTF	TGTGCCAGCAGCTTAAGGGGCACGGGAGGTGGTGGCTACACCTTC	NA	TRBV7-3	NA	15	TRBJ1-2
CASSPKGQGALDYGYTF	TGTGCCAGCAGCCCCAAGGGCCAGGGGGCGCTCGACTATGGCTACACCTTC	TRBD1	TRBV9	NA	17	TRBJ1-2
CASTSTGPHSRYYQPQHF	TGTGCCAGCACCTCGACAGGGCCTCATTCCCGCTACTATCAGCCCCAGCATTTT	TRBD1	TRBV6-4	NA	18	TRBJ1-5
CATSGGSYEQYF	TGTGCCACCAGTGGAGGTTCCTACGAGCAGTACTTC	NA	TRBV24-1	NA	12	TRBJ2-7
CASSPHGSDTQYF	TGTGCCAGCAGTCCTCACGGGTCAGATACGCAGTATTTT	NA	TRBV27	NA	13	TRBJ2-3
CASSEWQLWDGYTF	TGTGCCAGCAGTGAATGGCAGCTCTGGGATGGCTACACCTTC	NA	TRBV6-1	NA	14	TRBJ1-2
CSVGRGTGNTIYF	TGCAGCGTTGGAAGGGGGACTGGAAACACCATATATTTT	NA	TRBV29-1	NA	13	TRBJ1-3
CASSRSSYEQYF	TGTGCCAGCAGTAGGAGCTCCTACGAGCAGTACTTC	NA	TRBV2	NA	12	TRBJ2-7
CASSGPKGGEQYF	TGTGCCAGCAGCGGCCCCAAGGGGGGCGAGCAGTACTTC	NA	TRBV9	NA	13	TRBJ2-7
CASGQGGHYEQYF	TGTGCCAGCGGACAGGGAGGACACTACGAGCAGTACTTC	TRBD1	TRBV25-1	NA	13	TRBJ2-7
CASSPPGQVASPLHF	TGCGCCAGCAGCCCCCCGGGACAGGTGGCTTCACCCCTCCACTTT	TRBD1	TRBV5-1	NA	15	TRBJ1-6
CASSDSTSGDYNEQFF	TGTGCCAGCAGTGACTCGACTAGCGGTGATTACAATGAGCAGTTCTTC	TRBD2	TRBV6-4	few	16	TRBJ2-1
CASSGVEDGYTF	TGTGCCAGCAGCGGGGTGGAGGATGGCTACACCTTC	NA	TRBV6-5	NA	12	TRBJ1-2
CASKVELAGYEQYF	TGTGCCAGCAAGGTTGAACTAGCGGGATACGAGCAGTACTTC	TRBD2	TRBV2	once	14	TRBJ2-7
CASSFGGRNTEAFF	TGTGCCAGCAGCTTCGGGGGGAGGAACACTGAAGCTTTCTTT	NA	TRBV7-9	NA	14	TRBJ1-1
CSATWGQDTEAFF	TGCAGCGCGACCTGGGGGCAGGACACTGAAGCTTTCTTT	NA	TRBV29-1	NA	13	TRBJ1-1